These 24 T cell receptor beta chains were sequenced from one sample in a study of blood T cell repertoires in COVID-19. Generated by immunoSEQ multiplex PCR, the TCRdb table keeps only in-frame clones and is missing some. The sample consists of around 310,000 clones, about nine tenths of them appearing once. Sequencing was done on a sample of peripheral blood. The origin of the receptors is a woman aged 25 to 39 with COVID-19, enrolled during active disease.

V usage is TRBV19 and J usage is TRBJ2-7, with 8 positions matching TRBD2. CDR1 is LNHDA and CDR2 is SQIVND in the germline V gene (reference sequence). The V segment lost 4 bases and the J segment 5 bases; nucleotides outside the gene matches: 7. The CDR3 contains 14 residues. The CDR3 DNA reads as TGTGCCAGTAGTAGCACAGCGGGAGTCGACGAGCAGTACTTC. Translation gives CASSSTAGVDEQYF. Variable domain in full (rest from reference TRBV19 and TRBJ2-7): DGGITQSPKYLFRKEGQNVTLSCEQNLNHDAMYWYRQDPGQGLRLIYYSQIVNDFQKGDIAEGYSVSREKKESFPLTVTSAQKNPTAFYLCASSSTAGVDEQYFGPGTRLTVT.

This chain uses TRBV7-9 with TRBJ2-3, with 8 positions matching TRBD1. The CDR3 consists of 14 residues. In germline, CDR1 is SEHNR, CDR2 FQNEAQ (reference sequence). V was pared by 5 bases and J by 5 bases, with 6 bases of the junction left unmatched. The CDR3 sequence is CASSRQGLGDTQYF. The CDR3 region has the DNA TGTGCCAGCAGCAGACAGGGGCTGGGAGATACGCAGTATTTT.

The J gene is TRBJ1-2, the V gene TRBV4-2; TRBD1 matches 11 bases. The CDR3 extends over 16 amino acids. From germline, CDR1 is LGHNA and CDR2 YNFKEQ. V gave up 3 bases and J gave up 1 base; unmatched junction bases: 4. The chain's CDR3 is CASSHRTGGRNYGYTF. In DNA form, the CDR3 reads TGTGCCAGCAGCCACCGGACAGGGGGCCGTAACTATGGCTACACCTTC.

This CDR3 reads CASSQHLGQYGYTF. CDR3 nucleotide sequence: TGTGCCAGCAGCCAACATTTGGGACAGTACGGCTACACCTTC. The gene calls are TRBV3-1 (or the pseudogene TRBV3-2) and TRBJ1-2; 7 bases fit TRBD1. The CDR3 is 14 amino acids. With 2 bases clipped from V and 8 bases from J, the junction kept 8 bases outside the gene matches. The germline gives CDR1 LGHDT, CDR2 YNNKEL (reference sequence).

On this clone itself: At the DNA level, this CDR3 is encoded by other sequences in the same sample as well. The V gene is TRBV6-5, the J gene TRBJ2-3, with no clear D. Germline lookup yields CDR1 MNHEY and CDR2 SVGAGI. This CDR3 region has 14 residues. Between the trimmed V and J ends, which lost 0 bases and 0 bases, there was a span of 4 bases. The CDR3 here is CASSYSRSTDTQYF. The CDR3 nucleotides read TGTGCCAGCAGTTACTCGAGGAGCACAGATACGCAGTATTTT.

The chain joins TRBV5-1 to TRBJ2-1; 12 bases align to TRBD2. CDR1 and CDR2 (germline): SGHRS, YFSETQ. V trimming: 3 bases; J trimming: 4 bases; junction bases outside the gene matches: 5. The CDR3 sequence is 16 residues long. The CDR3 here is CASSSRGLAGYNEQFF. CDR3 bases: TGCGCCAGCAGCTCACGGGGACTAGCGGGTTACAATGAGCAGTTCTTC.

The chain employs TRBV10-3 and TRBJ1-5; 10 nucleotides agree with TRBD1. V lost 10 bases to trimming and J lost 3 bases; unmatched junction nucleotides: 6. The CDR3 has 14 residues. Germline CDR1 reads ENHRY; CDR2 reads SYGVKD. CDR3 amino acids: CATRGQGYNQPQHF. Here the CDR3 DNA reads TGTGCCACCCGGGGACAGGGGTACAATCAGCCCCAGCATTTT.

This rearrangement joins TRBV9 to TRBJ2-1; no clear D gene. Looked up from germline, CDR1 is SGDLS and CDR2 is YYNGEE. The CDR3 runs to 15 residues. V was trimmed by 4 bases and J by 4 bases, leaving 15 bases between them. The chain's CDR3 is CASSQTLNGYNEQFF. The DNA of the CDR3 is TGTGCCAGCAGCCAAACGTTAAACGGTTACAATGAGCAGTTCTTC.

The chain has TRBV28 and TRBJ2-7, with TRBD1 matching over 7 bases. V was clipped by 5 bases and J by 1 base; unmatched bases: 8. Germline loops: CDR1 MDHEN, CDR2 SYDVKM. The CDR3 totals 15 residues. The CDR3 DNA reads TGTGCCAGCAGTCCCGTCGACAGGGCATCCTACGAGCAGTACTTC. Protein product: CASSPVDRASYEQYF.

This chain uses TRBV30 with TRBJ2-5; D remains ambiguous. The V end was cut by 2 bases, the J end by 5 bases, with 12 bases between. Germline assignment: CDR1 GTSNPN and CDR2 SVGIG (reference sequence). CDR3 length equals 13 residues. CDR3 in amino acids: CAWSLAPRETQYF. The CDR3 DNA sequence: TGTGCCTGGAGTCTTGCCCCGAGGGAGACCCAGTACTTC.

The chain links TRBV27 to TRBJ1-1; the D gene is possibly TRBD1 (6 bases). CDR1 and CDR2 from the germline V gene are MNHEY and SMNVEV (reference sequence). V lost 6 bases, J lost 0 bases, and 14 bases lay in between. The CDR3 runs 15 residues. The CDR3 DNA follows: TGTGCCAGCAGAATCCTCGGGACAATGAACACTGAAGCTTTCTTT. Translation: CASRILGTMNTEAFF.

V usage is TRBV14 and J usage is TRBJ2-7, with D maybe TRBD2 (6 bases). V lost 3 bases to trimming and J lost 7 bases, with 7 bases between them. The CDR3 has 11 residues. Germline V lookup: CDR1 SGHDN, CDR2 FVKESK. The chain's CDR3 is CASSHGGEQYF. Here the CDR3 DNA reads TGTGCCAGCAGCCACGGGGGTGAGCAGTACTTC. Full variable domain (missing parts from reference TRBV14 and TRBJ2-7): EAGVTQFPSHSVIEKGQTVTLRCDPISGHDNLYWYRRVMGKEIKFLLHFVKESKQDESGMPNNRFLAERTGGTYSTLKVQPAELEDSGVYFCASSHGGEQYFGPGTRLTVT.

The V and J genes are TRBV18 and TRBJ2-7; TRBD1 might be the D (6 bases). V lost 4 bases, J lost 0 bases, and 13 bases lay in between. Germline V CDR1 and CDR2: KGHSH, LQKENI. The CDR3 loop spans 15 amino acids. CDR3 sequence reads: CASSLDSFSSYEQYF. The CDR3, as DNA: TGTGCCAGCTCACTGGACAGTTTCAGCTCCTACGAGCAGTACTTC.

The J gene is TRBJ2-7, the V gene TRBV7-9; TRBD1 matches 8 bases. Germline trimming cut 3 bases from V and 2 bases from J; bases unmatched to any gene: 3. Germline V CDR1 and CDR2: SEHNR, FQNEAQ (reference sequence). The CDR3 totals 14 residues. CDR3 DNA: TGTGCCAGCAGCTTCGACAGGGGCACCTACGAGCAGTACTTC. Protein sequence: CASSFDRGTYEQYF.

V is TRBV7-8 and J is TRBJ1-1; 8 nucleotides line up with TRBD1. The V gene's germline CDR1 is SGHVS and CDR2 FQNEAQ. The CDR3 is 13 amino acids. The V segment lost 5 bases and the J segment 6 bases; nucleotides outside the gene matches: 5. For the CDR3, the DNA is TGTGCCAGCAGCCGACAGGGGAATTCTGAAGCTTTCTTT. Translated, it gives CASSRQGNSEAFF. Full variable domain (rest looked up from reference TRBV7-8 and TRBJ1-1): GAGVSQSPRYKVAKRGQDVALRCDPISGHVSLFWYQQALGQGPEFLTYFQNEAQLDKSGLPSDRFFAERPEGSVSTLKIQRTQQEDSAVYLCASSRQGNSEAFFGQGTRLTVV.

The count of this clone is one. The chain employs TRBV10-3 and TRBJ2-7, with 7 bases identical to TRBD1. J gave up 4 bases and V 3 bases, and 9 bases lay outside the gene matches. The CDR3 spans 15 residues. Germline V CDR1 and CDR2: ENHRY, SYGVKD. CDR3 bases: TGTGCCATCAGTGAAGGAGCAGGGGGAGTTTACGAGCAGTACTTC. It is translated as CAISEGAGGVYEQYF.

The V call is TRBV11-2, the J call TRBJ2-1; 10 nucleotides match TRBD2. V was clipped by 6 bases and J by 5 bases; unmatched bases: 7. The CDR3 is 15 amino acids. Germline CDR1 SGHAT, CDR2 FQNNGV. CDR3 sequence reads: CASRPSGRGNNEQFF. The CDR3 DNA follows: TGTGCCAGCAGGCCAAGCGGGAGGGGTAACAATGAGCAGTTCTTC.

This chain connects TRBV4-2 to TRBJ1-2; D gene ambiguous. The length of the CDR3 is 13 residues. Trimming removed 0 bases at V and 8 bases at J, with 10 bases between. The V gene's germline CDR1 is LGHNA and CDR2 YNFKEQ. The DNA for the CDR3 is TGTGCCAGCAGCCAAGAAGCGGGGAGCGGCTACACCTTC. Its translation is CASSQEAGSGYTF.

This chain joins TRBV10-1 and TRBJ1-6, with unresolved D. The CDR3 is 18 amino acids. Looked up from germline, CDR1 is WNHNN and CDR2 is SYGVQD (reference sequence). V lost 5 bases to trimming and J lost 3 bases, with 20 bases between them. In DNA form, the CDR3 reads TGCGCCAGCAGTCGAGCGGAGAACGAGTTTCACTATAATTCACCCCTCCACTTT. This translates into CASSRAENEFHYNSPLHF.

The CDR3 here is CASSESPDSNYGYTF. The CDR3 DNA follows: TGTGCCAGCAGTGAATCTCCCGACAGCAACTATGGCTACACCTTC. The V and J genes are TRBV6-4 and TRBJ1-2; perhaps TRBD1 as D (5 bases). Per germline, CDR1 MRHNA and CDR2 SNTAGT. The V end lost 3 bases, the J end lost 2 bases, and 13 bases lay between the germline ends. CDR3 size: 15 residues.

Only a few counts were recorded for this clone. This chain uses TRBV5-4 with TRBJ1-6, with 8 bases matching TRBD1. Per the germline V gene, CDR1 is SGHNT and CDR2 is YYREEE (reference sequence). The CDR3 runs 13 residues. V lost 4 bases and J lost 10; bases outside the gene matches: 4. The CDR3 bases are TGTGCCAGCAGCCCAACAGGGGGATCACCCCTCCACTTT. Translation: CASSPTGGSPLHF.

This sequence joins TRBV19 and TRBJ2-1, with 11 positions matching TRBD2. Germline lookup yields CDR1 LNHDA and CDR2 SQIVND (reference sequence). The CDR3 runs 15 residues. J lost 3 bases, V lost 4 bases, and 2 bases had no gene match. The CDR3 here is CASSTLAGGYNEQFF. The CDR3 region has the DNA TGTGCCAGTAGTACGCTAGCGGGAGGCTACAATGAGCAGTTCTTC. The whole variable domain, remainder taken from reference TRBV19 and TRBJ2-1, is DGGITQSPKYLFRKEGQNVTLSCEQNLNHDAMYWYRQDPGQGLRLIYYSQIVNDFQKGDIAEGYSVSREKKESFPLTVTSAQKNPTAFYLCASSTLAGGYNEQFFGPGTRLTVL.

The gene calls are TRBV30 and TRBJ2-1; 10 positions agree with TRBD2. Germline lookup yields CDR1 GTSNPN and CDR2 SVGIG (reference sequence). V shed 3 bases, J shed 6 bases, and the junction held 2 bases outside the gene matches. The CDR3 is 13 residues long. As DNA, the CDR3 is TGTGCCTGGAGCCAGCGGGAGGGCAATGAGCAGTTCTTC. Translation gives CAWSQREGNEQFF.

This clone was counted only a few times. The chain carries TRBV6-5 and TRBJ1-2, with no clear D. Germline V lookup: CDR1 MNHEY, CDR2 SVGAGI. V was pared by 0 bases and J by 5 bases, with 7 bases between. The CDR3 length is 13 residues. CDR3 residues: CASSYSSPYGYTF. The CDR3 DNA sequence: TGTGCCAGCAGTTACTCGAGTCCATATGGCTACACCTTC.